This TCR beta chain appears in the sequencing data of a study of control samples from healthy donors and cancer patients. Germline V gene sequence: CDR1 MNHEY, CDR2 SVGAGI. The CDR3 consists of 14 residues. V lost 6 bases, J lost 3 bases, and 4 bases stayed unmatched. The assay was immunoSEQ multiplex PCR, and TCRdb's table has in-frame clones only and misses some. The sample consists of 95,000 to 150,000 clones, around 87% of them appearing once. The sequence was collected from a man aged 25-45 years in good health. Sample: blood. The gene calls are TRBV6-5 and TRBJ1-2; 10 bases agree with TRBD1. CDR3 in amino acids: CASRGQGTHYGYTF. Here the CDR3 DNA reads TGTGCCAGCAGGGGACAGGGGACCCACTATGGCTACACCTTC.